This T cell receptor beta chain was found in a study of T cell responses to AZD1222 COVID-19 vaccine. Clones were read by immunoSEQ multiplex PCR, and TCRdb kept only the in-frame ones, dropping some. The sample shows some 82,000 clones, 75% to 90% of them seen only once. This clone has just a few counts. The antigen remains unidentified. Study outcomes and limitations: Spike-specific TCR breadth rose after two AZD1222 doses, and depth rose as well. Among AZD1222 vaccinees, only six were seropositive at baseline.

The sequencing used peripheral blood, collected on day 0 of AZD1222 vaccination. This sequence originates from an adult in good health.

The CDR3 here is CASSPGPANTEAFF. In nucleotides, the CDR3 is TGTGCCAGCTCACCAGGGCCAGCAAACACTGAAGCTTTCTTT. The rearrangement uses TRBV18 and TRBJ1-1; no definite D call. The CDR3 extends over 14 amino acids. Germline loops: CDR1 KGHSH, CDR2 LQKENI. Trimming left V 2 bases short and J 2 bases short, with 9 bases between.